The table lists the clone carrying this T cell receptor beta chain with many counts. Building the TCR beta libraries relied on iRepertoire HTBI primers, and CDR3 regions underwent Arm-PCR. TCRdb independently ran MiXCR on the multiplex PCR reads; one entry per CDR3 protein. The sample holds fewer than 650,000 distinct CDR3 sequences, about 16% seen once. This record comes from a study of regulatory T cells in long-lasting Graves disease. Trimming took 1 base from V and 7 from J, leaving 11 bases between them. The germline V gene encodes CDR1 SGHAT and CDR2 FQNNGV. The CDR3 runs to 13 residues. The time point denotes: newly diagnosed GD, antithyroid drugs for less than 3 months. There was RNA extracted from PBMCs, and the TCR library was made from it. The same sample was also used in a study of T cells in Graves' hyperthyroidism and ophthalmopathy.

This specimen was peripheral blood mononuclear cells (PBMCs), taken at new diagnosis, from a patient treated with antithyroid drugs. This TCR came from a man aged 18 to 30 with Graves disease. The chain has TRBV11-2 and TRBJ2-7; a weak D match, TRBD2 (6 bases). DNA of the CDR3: TGTGCCAGCAGCTTAGTGGGGGGTGGAGAGCAGTACTTC. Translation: CASSLVGGGEQYF.